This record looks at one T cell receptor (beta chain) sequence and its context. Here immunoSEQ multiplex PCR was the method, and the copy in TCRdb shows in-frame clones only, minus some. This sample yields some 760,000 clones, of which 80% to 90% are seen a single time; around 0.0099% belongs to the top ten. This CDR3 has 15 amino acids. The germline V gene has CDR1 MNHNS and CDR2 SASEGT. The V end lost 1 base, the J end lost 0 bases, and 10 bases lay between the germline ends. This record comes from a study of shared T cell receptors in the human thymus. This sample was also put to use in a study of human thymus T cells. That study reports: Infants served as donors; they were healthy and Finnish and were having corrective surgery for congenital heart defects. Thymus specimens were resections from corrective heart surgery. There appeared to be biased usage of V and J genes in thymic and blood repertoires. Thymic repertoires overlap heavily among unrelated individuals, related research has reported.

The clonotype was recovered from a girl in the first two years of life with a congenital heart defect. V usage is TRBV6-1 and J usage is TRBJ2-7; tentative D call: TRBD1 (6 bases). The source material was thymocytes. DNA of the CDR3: TGTGCCAGCAGTGAAGTCGCAGGGGCCTCCTACGAGCAGTACTTC. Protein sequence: CASSEVAGASYEQYF.